The rows below give T cell receptor beta chains drawn from one sample of a study of shared clonotypes between healthy human individuals. The protocol was immunoSEQ multiplex PCR, while the TCRdb copy is restricted to in-frame clones and leaves out a portion. The sample lists approximately 240,000 clones, approximately 70% occurring once. What was sequenced was memory CD4+ T cells sorted from blood. These TCRs come from a man younger than 40 in good health. CDR3s include the opening cysteine and the closing phenylalanine or tryptophan. The order of the fields is clone size, V gene, CDR3 length, D gene, J gene, CDR3 protein, CDR3 DNA. D genes are given only for firm matches. Some rows mark clone size as missing; the rest say once, few, many or name a class of expanded clone.

>once|TRBV2|16|NA|TRBJ2-1
CASSDGRGGLYNEQFF
TGTGCCAGCAGTGACGGCCGGGGAGGACTCTACAATGAGCAGTTCTTC
>NA|TRBV14|17|NA|TRBJ1-1
CASSQDTGRLKDTEAFF
TGTGCCAGCAGCCAAGATACCGGACGCCTGAAGGACACTGAAGCTTTCTTT
>many|TRBV6-1|19|NA|TRBJ1-5
CASSEARWVDRLSNQPQHF
TGTGCCAGCAGTGAAGCACGGTGGGTCGACAGACTCAGCAATCAGCCCCAGCATTTT
>few|TRBV28|13|NA|TRBJ1-1
CATNQILPAEAFF
TGTGCCACGAACCAGATCCTGCCAGCAGAAGCTTTCTTT
>NA|TRBV6-5|16|TRBD2|TRBJ2-1
CASSSLGGRALDEQFF
TGTGCCAGCAGTTCCTTGGGCGGGAGGGCCTTGGATGAGCAGTTCTTC
>NA|TRBV9|14|TRBD1|TRBJ2-1
CASSVVSQGNEQFF
TGTGCCAGCAGCGTAGTATCACAGGGGAATGAGCAGTTCTTC
>NA|TRBV7-9|17|TRBD1|TRBJ2-1
CASSPGWTGALDNEQFF
TGTGCCAGCAGCCCAGGGTGGACAGGGGCCCTAGACAATGAGCAGTTCTTC
>NA|TRBV9|14|NA|TRBJ2-1
CASSVGDNYNEQFF
TGTGCCAGCAGCGTAGGGGACAACTACAATGAGCAGTTCTTC
>NA|TRBV7-9|12|NA|TRBJ2-2
CASSQNGGELFF
TGTGCCAGCAGCCAAAACGGCGGGGAGCTGTTTTTT
>NA|TRBV5-1|15|NA|TRBJ2-1
CASSSGTRTYNEQFF
TGCGCCAGCTCATCCGGGACCCGCACCTACAATGAGCAGTTCTTC
>NA|TRBV5-4|13|NA|TRBJ1-2
CASSSGTSYGYTF
TGTGCCAGCAGCTCGGGTACATCCTATGGCTACACCTTC
>NA|TRBV2|14|TRBD1|TRBJ2-2
CASRDRESTGELFF
TGTGCCAGCAGGGACAGGGAGTCGACCGGGGAGCTGTTTTTT
>NA|TRBV5-6|16|NA|TRBJ2-1
CASSPEAGSSYNEQFF
TGTGCCAGCAGCCCAGAGGCTGGGAGCTCCTACAATGAGCAGTTCTTC
>NA|TRBV10-3|12|NA|TRBJ2-3
CAISESADTQYF
TGTGCCATCAGTGAGTCGGCAGATACGCAGTATTTT
>few|TRBV28|13|TRBD1|TRBJ2-1
CASYRDSYNEQFF
TGTGCCAGCTACCGGGACAGCTACAATGAGCAGTTCTTC
>NA|TRBV27|17|TRBD2|TRBJ2-1
CASSSGAGGKLYNEQFF
TGTGCCAGCAGTTCAGGGGCGGGGGGAAAGCTTTACAATGAGCAGTTCTTC
>NA|TRBV18|16|NA|TRBJ1-5
CASSPPGAGENQPQHF
TGTGCCAGCTCACCACCTGGGGCAGGGGAAAATCAGCCCCAGCATTTT
>NA|TRBV4-3|16|TRBD2|TRBJ2-5
CASSQDGRGTEETQYF
TGCGCCAGCAGCCAAGACGGGCGGGGGACTGAAGAGACCCAGTACTTC
>NA|TRBV5-1|14|NA|TRBJ1-2
CASSLDPGAGGYTF
TGCGCCAGCAGCTTGGACCCAGGGGCGGGTGGCTACACCTTC
>NA|TRBV2|11|NA|TRBJ2-5
CASIYQETQYF
TGTGCCAGCATATACCAAGAGACCCAGTACTTC
>NA|TRBV5-4|14|NA|TRBJ2-3
CASSLTGIADTQYF
TGTGCCAGCAGCCTGACAGGTATTGCAGATACGCAGTATTTT
>NA|TRBV6-1|11|NA|TRBJ2-3
CASSEADTQYF
TGTGCCAGCAGTGAAGCAGATACGCAGTATTTT
>once|TRBV28|13|NA|TRBJ1-2
CASSLSSHDGYTF
TGTGCCAGCAGTTTATCCTCTCACGATGGCTACACCTTC
>NA|TRBV2|13|TRBD1|TRBJ2-5
CASSGTGRETQYF
TGTGCCAGCAGTGGGACAGGGAGAGAGACCCAGTACTTC
>NA|TRBV11-2|13|NA|TRBJ2-1
CASGRRNYNEQFF
TGTGCCAGCGGTCGTCGGAACTACAATGAGCAGTTCTTC
>NA|TRBV28|16|NA|TRBJ2-1
CASRRYGSSSYNEQFF
TGTGCCAGCAGGCGGTACGGTTCGAGCTCCTACAATGAGCAGTTCTTC
>NA|TRBV27|16|NA|TRBJ2-3
CASSPYRGAGTDTQYF
TGTGCCAGCAGTCCCTACAGAGGGGCTGGGACAGATACGCAGTATTTT
>NA|TRBV15|14|NA|TRBJ2-7
CATSRDLLSYEQYF
TGTGCCACCAGCAGAGATCTGTTATCCTACGAGCAGTACTTC
>once|TRBV6-1|14|NA|TRBJ2-2
CASSAQRGTGELFF
TGTGCCAGCAGTGCCCAGAGGGGTACCGGGGAGCTGTTTTTT
>few|TRBV5-6|15|NA|TRBJ1-3
CASRLSLSSVSAIYF
TGTGCCAGCAGGCTGAGTCTCTCGTCGGTCTCCGCCATATATTTT
>few|TRBV5-4|14|NA|TRBJ2-7
CASSLGGNSYEQYF
TGTGCCAGCAGCTTGGGCGGAAACTCCTACGAGCAGTACTTC
>NA|TRBV6-4|21|NA|TRBJ2-7
CASSDSGQSAAGRREYYEQYF
TGTGCCAGCAGTGACTCGGGACAAAGTGCGGCGGGTCGGCGGGAGTACTACGAGCAGTACTTC
>NA|TRBV25-1|13|NA|TRBJ2-5
CASSGPGKETQYF
TGTGCCAGCAGTGGTCCAGGGAAAGAGACCCAGTACTTC
>NA|TRBV5-1|16|NA|TRBJ2-6
CASSPNTGSGANVLTF
TGCGCCAGCAGCCCCAATACAGGCTCTGGGGCCAACGTCCTGACTTTC
>NA|TRBV28|15|NA|TRBJ1-1
CASGGAARGIMEAFF
TGTGCCAGCGGGGGCGCGGCCCGAGGGATAATGGAAGCTTTCTTT
>NA|TRBV10-3|13|TRBD1|TRBJ2-1
CAIRNDRANEQFF
TGTGCCATCAGGAACGACAGGGCAAATGAGCAGTTCTTC
>many|TRBV4-2|15|NA|TRBJ1-2
CASSQDRQETYGYTF
TGTGCCAGCAGCCAGGACCGACAGGAGACGTATGGCTACACCTTC
>many|TRBV5-5|14|TRBD1|TRBJ2-3
CASSLGQGLDTQYF
TGTGCCAGCAGCTTAGGACAGGGCTTAGATACGCAGTATTTT
>few|TRBV27|11|NA|TRBJ2-1
CASRGYNEQFF
TGTGCCAGCCGAGGGTACAATGAGCAGTTCTTC
>NA|TRBV5-8|16|TRBD2|TRBJ2-5
CASSKGLAGLQETQYF
TGTGCCAGCAGCAAGGGACTAGCGGGACTACAAGAGACCCAGTACTTC
>NA|TRBV11-1|13|NA|TRBJ2-5
CASSFRLQETQYF
TGTGCCAGCAGCTTTAGACTGCAAGAGACCCAGTACTTC
>few|TRBV19|14|TRBD1|TRBJ1-4
CASTRQGRDEKLFF
TGTGCCAGTACCCGACAGGGGAGAGATGAAAAACTGTTTTTT
>NA|TRBV10-3|16|TRBD1|TRBJ2-3
CAISGTGVSGGDTQYF
TGTGCCATCAGTGGAACAGGGGTCAGCGGAGGAGATACGCAGTATTTT
>NA|TRBV5-4|13|TRBD2|TRBJ2-5
CASSFSGQETQYF
TGTGCCAGCAGCTTTAGCGGGCAAGAGACCCAGTACTTC
>NA|TRBV5-8|11|NA|TRBJ2-3
CASSYADTQYF
TGTGCCAGCAGTTATGCGGATACGCAGTATTTT
>NA|TRBV28|18|NA|TRBJ2-2
CASSQGGIQGSLTGELFF
TGTGCCAGCAGTCAAGGGGGGATCCAGGGAAGTCTGACCGGGGAGCTGTTTTTT
>NA|TRBV7-8|13|NA|TRBJ2-7
CASSPDRIHEQYF
TGTGCCAGCAGCCCAGACAGGATCCACGAGCAGTACTTC
>NA|TRBV5-4|16|TRBD2|TRBJ2-2
CASSFRTRANTGELFF
TGTGCCAGCAGCTTCAGGACTAGGGCGAACACCGGGGAGCTGTTTTTT
>NA|TRBV11-2|15|TRBD1|TRBJ2-3
CASSLGQGAEDTQYF
TGTGCCAGCAGCTTGGGACAGGGGGCTGAAGATACGCAGTATTTT
>NA|TRBV20-1|10|NA|TRBJ2-1
CSALRNEQFF
TGCAGTGCTCTCCGGAATGAGCAGTTCTTC
>NA|TRBV7-2|19|TRBD2|TRBJ2-5
CASSFLWWASGIYRETQYF
TGTGCCAGCAGCTTTCTCTGGTGGGCTAGCGGGATCTACAGAGAGACCCAGTACTTC
>NA|TRBV2|15|NA|TRBJ2-2
CASSEAAQATGELFF
TGTGCCAGCAGTGAAGCGGCGCAGGCTACCGGGGAGCTGTTTTTT
>NA|TRBV18|16|NA|TRBJ2-4
CASSPLGASAKNIQYF
TGTGCCAGCTCACCTCTAGGCGCTTCGGCCAAAAACATTCAGTACTTC
>NA|TRBV5-4|17|NA|TRBJ2-1
CASGHGLAREIYNEQFF
TGTGCCAGCGGGCATGGTCTAGCGCGGGAAATCTACAATGAGCAGTTCTTC